A single sample is the source of the 28 T cell receptor beta chains below, sequenced in a study of vaccination and CD4 T cells after COVID-19 (dated by TCRdb to the early 2020s). The library was produced with PCR. Sequencing took place on an Illumina iSeq 100. DNA from cultured CD4+ T cells underwent TCR sequencing with the Oncomine TCR Beta short-read assay at the Johns Hopkins FTIC core. The QIAamp micro DNA kit was used to extract genomic DNA from the cultured CD4+ T cells. The public reads were reprocessed in TCRdb via fastp at Q25 and MiXCR, keeping in-frame beta chains. Rows merge per CDR3 protein into single entries with the most common DNA and genes. The sample data list about 11,000 distinct CDR3 sequences, and about 27% of these were observed just once. More than 10% of the sample goes to the ten largest clones. The treatment or condition tag for this specimen amounts to: approximately 9-day PBMC culture with coronavirus spike peptide pools or control peptides (ViraFEST assay). CD4+ T cells from unexposed donors were collected before the COVID-19 pandemic (2011-2018).

These TCRs' antigens remain unknown. The sequencing input was CD4+ T cells from blood, cultured in vitro. These receptors originate from a human donor in good health.

The V and J genes are TRBV6-5 and TRBJ1-5; D unresolved. CDR3 length equals 14 residues. The germline CDR1 and CDR2 sequences are MNHEY and SVGAGI. The germline V and J ends were trimmed by 4 bases and 6 bases, with 13 bases remaining between them. The CDR3 nucleotides are TGTGCCAGCAGTTTACATTATGGCACTCAGCCCCAGCATTTT. Its translation: CASSLHYGTQPQHF.

This clonotype appeared a few times. The rearrangement uses TRBV20-1 and TRBJ2-2; D tentatively fits TRBD1 or TRBD2 (5 bases each). Germline V CDR1 and CDR2: DFQATT, SNEGSKA (reference sequence). The V end lost 4 bases, the J end lost 1 base, and 13 bases lay between the germline ends. This CDR3 region has 15 residues. CDR3 in amino acids: CSAMKSGGNTGELFF. The CDR3 nucleotides are TGCAGTGCTATGAAAAGTGGGGGGAACACCGGGGAGCTGTTTTTT.

This clonotype was seen a few times. The CDR3 is CASSPYRRRTDTQYF. The CDR3 DNA reads TGTGCCAGCAGTCCCTACCGACGACGTACAGATACGCAGTATTTT. The genes are TRBV27 and TRBJ2-3; D is unresolved. From germline, CDR1 is MNHEY and CDR2 SMNVEV (reference sequence). CDR3 length: 15 residues. Trimming removed 5 bases from V and 3 bases from J, with 15 bases in between.

The chain employs TRBV20-1 and TRBJ2-7, with 10 bases matching TRBD2. CDR1 is DFQATT and CDR2 is SNEGSKA in the germline V gene (reference sequence). This CDR3 is 13 amino acids long. J lost 6 bases, V lost 5 bases, and 7 bases had no gene match. The CDR3 loop is CSAPTSGSFEQYF. The CDR3 nucleotides are TGCAGTGCTCCGACTAGCGGGTCTTTCGAGCAGTACTTC.

This clonotype was seen a few times. The V call is TRBV7-2, the J call TRBJ2-7, with a possible D match to TRBD1 (5 bases). Trimming cost V 2 bases and J 4 bases, with 15 bases left between them. This CDR3 is 15 amino acids long. Germline CDR1 is SGHTA and CDR2 is FQGNSA. The CDR3 DNA reads as TGTGCCAGCAGCTTAAGGGGCGGTCCTGGGTACGAGCAGTACTTC. This encodes CASSLRGGPGYEQYF.

The chain has TRBV11-1 and TRBJ2-7; TRBD1 might be the D (5 bases). The length of the CDR3 is 14 residues. The germline CDR1 and CDR2 sequences are SGHAT and FQDESV (reference sequence). Trimming shortened V by 5 bases and J by 2 bases, and 13 bases separated the two germline ends. The CDR3 nucleotides read TGTGCCAGCAGCAATTACCAGGGCACCTACGAGCAGTACTTC. Translation: CASSNYQGTYEQYF. The full variable domain, in which reference TRBV11-1 and TRBJ2-7 provide the parts outside the CDR3, is EAEVAQSPRYKITEKSQAVAFWCDPISGHATLYWYRQILGQGPELLVQFQDESVVDDSQLPKDRFSAERLKGVDSTLKIQPAELGDSAMYLCASSNYQGTYEQYFGPGTRLTVT.

Regarding this clonotype: At one boundary the junction diverges from the germline segment, which might be a read error. The chain joins TRBV20-1 to TRBJ2-1; D might be TRBD1 (7 bases). The CDR3 sequence is 14 residues long. Germline CDR1 reads DFQATT; CDR2 reads SNEGSKA (reference sequence). CDR3 residues: CSAGAGQPYNEQLF. CDR3 nucleotides: TGCAGTGCCGGGGCGGGACAGCCCTACAATGAGCAGCTCTTC.

This clonotype was recorded a few times. The chain employs TRBV7-2 and TRBJ2-7; no definite D call. Germline V CDR1 and CDR2: SGHTA, FQGNSA. Trimming removed 5 bases at V and 3 bases at J, with 8 bases between. The CDR3 is 12 amino acids. The CDR3 DNA reads as TGTGCCAGCAGCGTCATTTACTACGAGCAGTACTTC. Its protein product is CASSVIYYEQYF. Variable domain in full (rest from reference TRBV7-2 and TRBJ2-7): GAGVSQSPSNKVTEKGKDVELRCDPISGHTALYWYRQSLGQGLEFLIYFQGNSAPDKSGLPSDRFSAERTGGSVSTLTIQRTQQEDSAVYLCASSVIYYEQYFGPGTRLTVT.

This clonotype was found a few times. The chain uses TRBV19 and TRBJ2-7; 8 bases fit TRBD1. The V gene's germline CDR1 is LNHDA and CDR2 SQIVND (reference sequence). CDR3 size: 15 residues. With 5 bases clipped from V and 4 bases from J, the junction kept 10 bases outside the gene matches. Here the CDR3 reads CASSPPRTGIYEQYF. In nucleotides, the CDR3 is TGTGCCAGTAGTCCTCCAAGGACAGGGATTTACGAGCAGTACTTC.

This chain uses TRBV6-1 with TRBJ2-7; TRBD2 aligns across 15 bases. Germline V CDR1 and CDR2: MNHNS, SASEGT. J lost 6 bases, V lost 6 bases, and 15 bases had no gene match. This CDR3 contains 18 residues. CDR3 nucleotide sequence: TGTGCCAGCAGCCGGGGACTAGCGGGAGGTAGGGGGCTGGGCGAGCAGTACTTC. Amino acids: CASSRGLAGGRGLGEQYF.

Comment on this clonotype: One end of the junction does not line up with germline, which may come from a read error. The chain carries TRBV19 and TRBJ2-5; a weak D match, TRBD2 (6 bases). The CDR3 has 11 residues. Germline values: CDR1 LNHDA, CDR2 SQIVND (reference sequence). CDR3 nucleotide sequence: TGTGTCAGTAGCATAGCGGCGGCCCAGTACTTC. Protein sequence: CVSSIAAAQYF.

The rearrangement uses TRBV20-1 and TRBJ1-1; 11 nucleotides line up with TRBD1. The CDR3 is made up of 15 amino acids. The trim removed 1 base at V and 5 bases at J, leaving 6 bases unmatched. CDR1 DFQATT and CDR2 SNEGSKA come from the germline V gene (reference sequence). CDR3 region: CSARAWTGGPTEAFF. CDR3 nucleotides: TGCAGTGCTAGAGCGTGGACAGGGGGCCCAACTGAAGCTTTCTTT.

This clonotype showed up just a few times. This chain uses TRBV27 with TRBJ1-5; D is ambiguous. Germline V gene lookup returns CDR1 MNHEY and CDR2 SMNVEV (reference sequence). V was clipped by 3 bases and J by 2 bases, with 5 bases between them. The CDR3 has 13 residues. CDR3 bases: TGTGCCAGCAGTTTGCGTGGCAATCAGCCCCAGCATTTT. This translates into CASSLRGNQPQHF.

The rearrangement uses TRBV4-2 and TRBJ2-3, with 9 bases fitting TRBD1. Germline V gene data show CDR1 as LGHNA and CDR2 as YNFKEQ. With V trimmed by 3 bases and J by 3 bases, 7 bases remained unmatched. The CDR3 is made up of 16 amino acids. CDR3 region: CASSQGTGLGTDTQYF. Here the CDR3 DNA reads TGTGCCAGCAGCCAGGGGACAGGGTTGGGGACAGATACGCAGTATTTT.

This sequence joins TRBV6-2 or TRBV6-3 and TRBJ2-2; D is undetermined. V was pared by 4 bases and J by 6 bases, with 12 bases between. CDR3 length equals 14 residues. Germline assignment: CDR1 MNHEY and CDR2 SVGEGT. CDR3 loop: CASSSSSAAGELFF. CDR3 nucleotide sequence: TGTGCCAGCAGTTCTTCCTCGGCGGCCGGGGAGCTGTTTTTT.

This clonotype occurred once. The rearrangement links TRBV5-4 to TRBJ1-1, with 9 bases that match TRBD1. The CDR3 is 14 residues long. Trimming cost V 9 bases and J 5 bases; bases outside gene matches: 11. Germline V lookup: CDR1 SGHNT, CDR2 YYREEE (reference sequence). The CDR3 loop is CAIKPGQGKTEAFF. CDR3 in DNA: TGTGCCATCAAGCCGGGACAGGGAAAAACTGAAGCTTTCTTT.

This chain uses TRBV6-1 with TRBJ2-5; possibly TRBD2 for D (5 bases). Germline assignment: CDR1 MNHNS and CDR2 SASEGT. With 8 bases removed from V and 7 bases from J, the gap between germline ends came to 23 bases. The CDR3 consists of 15 residues. CDR3 sequence reads: CASAAAARGPTTQYF. The CDR3 bases are TGTGCCAGCGCCGCCGCAGCGAGAGGGCCTACGACCCAGTACTTC.

V is TRBV19 and J is TRBJ2-1; D is perhaps TRBD2 (5 bases). The germline gives CDR1 LNHDA, CDR2 SQIVND (reference sequence). The CDR3 consists of 13 residues. V lost 5 bases, J lost 12 bases, and 17 bases lay in between. The CDR3 DNA follows: TGTGCCAGTAGTTTGGGCGGGCCCGCGGCGCAGTTCTTC. This codes for CASSLGGPAAQFF.

The chain couples TRBV5-1 to TRBJ2-7; D uncertain. Germline assignment: CDR1 SGHRS and CDR2 YFSETQ. V shed 2 bases and J shed 5 bases, with 14 bases lying between them. The CDR3 length is 14 residues. The CDR3 nucleotides read TGCGCCAGCAGCTTAGGACCTCTAAAGGACGAGCAGTACTTC. Translation: CASSLGPLKDEQYF.

The chain is built from TRBV28 and TRBJ2-1, with D unclear. CDR1 is MDHEN and CDR2 is SYDVKM in the germline V gene. V was clipped by 7 bases and J by 7 bases, with 11 bases between them. The CDR3 runs 12 residues. The CDR3, as DNA: TGTGCCAGCACGGCTAGGACGAATGAGCAGTTCTTC. As protein: CASTARTNEQFF.

V gene TRBV7-9 combines with J gene TRBJ1-5, with 11 bases fitting TRBD1. The V gene's germline CDR1 is SEHNR and CDR2 FQNEAQ (reference sequence). With 3 bases clipped from V and 6 bases from J, the junction kept 1 base outside the gene matches. The CDR3 runs 14 residues. The CDR3 nucleotides read TGTGCCAGCAGCTTCGGGACAGGGGGTCAGCCCCAGCATTTT. Translation: CASSFGTGGQPQHF.

This chain links TRBV11-1 with TRBJ1-1; 8 bases align to TRBD1. V shed 6 bases and J 3 bases; nucleotides not matched to a gene: 15. Germline CDR1 is SGHAT and CDR2 is FQDESV (reference sequence). The CDR3 contains 17 residues. The CDR3 here is CASRPTGTGTRHTEAFF. CDR3 in DNA: TGTGCCAGCAGACCTACCGGGACAGGTACCAGGCACACTGAAGCTTTCTTT.

This clonotype was detected a few times. The rearrangement links TRBV27 to TRBJ2-7, with 9 bases that match TRBD1. CDR3 length equals 16 residues. Germline V gene lookup returns CDR1 MNHEY and CDR2 SMNVEV (reference sequence). Trimming cost V 7 bases and J 2 bases; bases outside gene matches: 12. The CDR3 spells CASTSLSGTGTYEQYF. The CDR3, as DNA: TGTGCCAGCACCTCCCTCTCCGGGACAGGGACCTACGAGCAGTACTTC.

In DNA, the CDR3 is TGTGCCAGCAGCTTACGTGAGGGAGCGAGACAAGAGACCCAGTACTTC. This gives the protein CASSLREGARQETQYF. The rearrangement links TRBV7-2 to TRBJ2-5; D is possibly TRBD2 (5 bases). This CDR3 region has 16 residues. Deletions cut 2 bases from V and 2 bases from J, with 15 bases between. Per the germline V gene, CDR1 is SGHTA and CDR2 is FQGNSA.

The chain couples TRBV29-1 to TRBJ1-1; D perhaps matches TRBD1 (5 bases). V lost 7 bases and J 8 bases, leaving 26 bases between the germline ends. The germline V gene has CDR1 SQVTM and CDR2 ANQGSEA. This CDR3 has 15 residues. The CDR3 region has the DNA TGCAGCGCCGGCGGGGTAGGGGAGTTGAGTAAGGAAGCTTTCTTT. Translating gives CSAGGVGELSKEAFF.

This clonotype has a handful of counts. The V call is TRBV7-2, the J call TRBJ2-7; D possibly corresponds to TRBD1 (6 bases). Germline V CDR1 and CDR2: SGHTA, FQGNSA. V lost 0 bases and J 2 bases, leaving 8 bases between the germline ends. The CDR3 is 14 amino acids. The CDR3 DNA reads as TGTGCCAGCAGCTTAGCGGGACACACCTACGAGCAGTACTTC. As protein: CASSLAGHTYEQYF.

The genes are TRBV20-1 and TRBJ2-1, with unresolved D. The germline CDR1 and CDR2 sequences are DFQATT and SNEGSKA (reference sequence). Trimming pared 1 base from V and 8 bases from J, leaving 12 bases between. The CDR3 sequence is 13 residues long. This CDR3 reads CSARGSGYHEQFF. For the CDR3, the DNA is TGCAGTGCTAGAGGTTCCGGGTATCATGAGCAGTTCTTC.

This chain uses TRBV20-1 with TRBJ2-5; D tentatively reads TRBD1 or TRBD2 (5 bases each). V shed 1 base and J shed 4 bases, with 10 bases lying between them. Germline loops: CDR1 DFQATT, CDR2 SNEGSKA (reference sequence). CDR3 length: 13 residues. In DNA form, the CDR3 reads TGCAGTGCTAGAGGCCCAGGGACAGAGACCCAGTACTTC. It is translated as CSARGPGTETQYF.